This passage covers 10 T cell receptor beta chains from one sample sequenced in a study of PD-L1 blockade in urothelial cancer. Sequenced by immunoSEQ multiplex PCR; TCRdb stores in-frame clones only, minus some. The repertoire includes roughly 95,000 clones, around nine tenths of them detected once, and about 2% sits in the top ten. Stated time point: pretreatment peripheral blood. The source was PBMCs, collected around atezolizumab (anti-PD-L1) treatment. The receptors were sampled from a man aged 60-69 years with urothelial cancer.

The chain carries TRBV6-1 and TRBJ2-5; the D is unclear. The ends were cut back, 5 bases at V and 4 bases at J, with 2 bases in the middle. Germline V CDR1 and CDR2: MNHNS, SASEGT. The CDR3 spans 10 residues. The CDR3 DNA sequence: TGTGCCAGCAGTCGAGAGACCCAGTACTTC. Translation gives CASSRETQYF.

CDR3 DNA: TGTGCCAGCAGCCAAGGGACAGGGATCAATCAGCCCCAGCATTTT. This sequence encodes CASSQGTGINQPQHF. This rearrangement joins TRBV4-2 to TRBJ1-5, with 8 bases that match TRBD1. CDR1 LGHNA and CDR2 YNFKEQ come from the germline V gene. Unmatched junction bases numbered 2, after V lost 1 base and J lost 3 bases. CDR3 length: 15 amino acids.

The V call is TRBV6-1, the J call TRBJ2-7; TRBD1 aligns across 9 bases. J gave up 2 bases and V 9 bases, and 11 bases lay outside the gene matches. This CDR3 contains 15 residues. Germline CDR1 MNHNS, CDR2 SASEGT. The CDR3: CASNSPGQGAYEQYF. The DNA for the CDR3 is TGTGCCAGTAATTCCCCGGGACAGGGCGCCTACGAGCAGTACTTC.

This chain connects TRBV11-2 to TRBJ2-5; D unresolved. Between the trimmed V and J ends, which lost 3 bases and 5 bases, there was a span of 13 bases. The CDR3 sequence is 14 residues long. Germline loops: CDR1 SGHAT, CDR2 FQNNGV. Written as DNA, the CDR3 is TGTGCCAGCAGCTTCGGTTTCTCGAGCGAGACCCAGTACTTC. Its protein is CASSFGFSSETQYF.

This chain uses TRBV18 with TRBJ1-4; a possible D gene is TRBD1 (6 bases). Germline lookup yields CDR1 KGHSH and CDR2 LQKENI. The V and J ends lost 3 bases and 5 bases respectively, with 13 bases between them. The CDR3 extends over 15 amino acids. CDR3 sequence: CASSPSSGENEKLFF. CDR3 DNA sequence: TGTGCCAGCTCACCGAGTTCAGGGGAGAATGAAAAACTGTTTTTT.

Of note for this clone: At one end, the junction sequence differs from germline, possibly due to a read error. This chain links TRBV29-1 with TRBJ1-4; D is ambiguous. The CDR3 covers 12 residues. Germline V gene data show CDR1 as SQVTM and CDR2 as ANQGSEA. The CDR3 protein is CSVEGFNEKLLF. CDR3 in DNA: TGCAGCGTTGAGGGCTTTAATGAAAAACTGCTTTTT.

This rearrangement joins TRBV19 to TRBJ2-3; the match to TRBD1 covers 9 bases. V shed 9 bases, J shed 6 bases, and the junction held 10 bases outside the gene matches. Germline-derived CDR1 and CDR2 are LNHDA and SQIVND (reference sequence). The CDR3 sequence is 14 residues long. For the CDR3, the DNA is TGTGCCAGCAGCCGGGACAGGGATTCGGATACGCAGTATTTT. Protein: CASSRDRDSDTQYF.

This clone has a handful of counts. V and J are TRBV19 and TRBJ1-2; 9 bases align to TRBD1. The CDR3 loop spans 14 amino acids. V gave up 3 bases and J gave up 7 bases; unmatched junction bases: 6. Germline-derived CDR1 and CDR2 are LNHDA and SQIVND (reference sequence). CDR3 DNA: TGTGCCAGTAGTATGGACAGGGGTCTGTCTGGCTACACCTTC. Its protein product is CASSMDRGLSGYTF.

This sequence joins TRBV9 and TRBJ2-3; D is ambiguous. The CDR3 is 15 residues long. CDR1 and CDR2 (germline): SGDLS, YYNGEE. V was pared by 2 bases and J by 3 bases, with 13 bases between. The CDR3 spells CASSVGSSVTDTQYF. The CDR3 nucleotides are TGTGCCAGCAGCGTCGGGTCTAGTGTTACAGATACGCAGTATTTT. Filled out from reference TRBV9 and TRBJ2-3, the complete variable domain reads DSGVTQTPKHLITATGQRVTLRCSPRSGDLSVYWYQQSLDQGLQFLIQYYNGEERAKGNILERFSAQQFPDLHSELNLSSLELGDSALYFCASSVGSSVTDTQYFGPGTRLTVL.

The rearrangement uses TRBV27 and TRBJ2-7; no firm D call. From germline, CDR1 is MNHEY and CDR2 SMNVEV (reference sequence). Between the trimmed V and J ends, which lost 3 bases and 3 bases, there was a span of 9 bases. The CDR3 has 13 residues. The CDR3 reads CASSFNQRYEQYF. The DNA for the CDR3 is TGTGCCAGCAGTTTTAATCAGCGCTACGAGCAGTACTTC.